This TCR beta chain was obtained from a study of T cell repertoires in cytomegalovirus infection. Study at large: It was recently identified HLA-C-restricted and well-studied HLA-B-restricted CMV epitopes that the study used. Indicated by public TCR beta signatures were CMV infection and matching HLA type. Study outcomes and limitations: Dominating the ex vivo response were HLA-C-restricted CMV-specific TCR beta clonotypes. Cumulative public TCR beta family frequency identified carriers of CMV plus the relevant HLA.

TCRdb reprocessed the reads with MiXCR, giving one entry per CDR3 protein. Among around 310,000 distinct CDR3 sequences listed, roughly 29% were seen once. A note on this clonotype: Its cognate antigen is unknown.

This CDR3 has 16 amino acids. Germline V gene data show CDR1 as SGHRS and CDR2 as YFSETQ. V was clipped by 4 bases and J by 0 bases; unmatched bases: 4. Material: cultured PBMCs, obtained from culture after CMV antigen stimulation. The chain is built from TRBV5-1 and TRBJ2-7, with 13 bases fitting TRBD2. The clonotype originates from a human donor in good health (CMV status not recorded). Some clones in this sample may be carry-over from other donors' samples. The CDR3 region has the DNA TGCGCCAGCAGCCCAGGACTAGCGGGGGTCTCCTACGAGCAGTACTTC. Amino acid sequence: CASSPGLAGVSYEQYF.